This is a list of T cell receptor beta chains from one sample in a study of cytomegalovirus exposure and HLA in healthy donors. Sequenced by immunoSEQ multiplex PCR; TCRdb stores in-frame clones only, minus some. The table has approximately 190,000 clones, 82% seen once; the top ten hold approximately 6.5%. The source material was PBMCs. The receptors were gathered from a woman aged 50 to 60 in good health and CMV-seropositive. Each CDR3 is given with its conserved first and last residue.

CDR3aa	v_gene	j_gene
CASTKPPEPQYF	TRBV28	TRBJ2-5
CASSVGTTSYEQYF	TRBV2	TRBJ2-7
CASSLVAGVVPGANGLTF	TRBV13	TRBJ2-6
CASRQGSQETQYF	TRBV2	TRBJ2-5
CASSLAGFGEKLFF	TRBV27	TRBJ1-4
CASSLTRDRGPVNEQFF	TRBV28	TRBJ2-1
CASSKARGSGSPLHF	TRBV21-1	TRBJ1-6
CASRSGVSYGYTF	TRBV7-2	TRBJ1-2
CASSHGSYGTDTQYF	TRBV5-6	TRBJ2-3
CASSEAGQGSDTQYF	TRBV10-1	TRBJ2-3
CASSPFDEQFF	TRBV28	TRBJ2-1
CASSLGTGGDYEQYF	TRBV14	TRBJ2-7
CASSPPGTSGRSKETQYF	TRBV5-4	TRBJ2-5
CASSPPGQWDNEQFF	TRBV28	TRBJ2-1
CASSLYGTTNNEQFF	TRBV7-3	TRBJ2-1